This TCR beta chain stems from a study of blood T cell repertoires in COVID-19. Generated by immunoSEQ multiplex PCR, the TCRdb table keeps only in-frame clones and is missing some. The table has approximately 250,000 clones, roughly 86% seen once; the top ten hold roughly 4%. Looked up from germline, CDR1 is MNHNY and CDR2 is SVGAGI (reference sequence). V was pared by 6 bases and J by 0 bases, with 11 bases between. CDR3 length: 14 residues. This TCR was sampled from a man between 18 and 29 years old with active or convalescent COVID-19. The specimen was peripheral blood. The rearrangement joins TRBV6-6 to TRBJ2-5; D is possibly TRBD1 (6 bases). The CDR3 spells CASRRGQNQETQYF. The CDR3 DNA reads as TGTGCCAGCAGACGAGGACAGAACCAAGAGACCCAGTACTTC.